This paragraph covers one T cell receptor beta chain sequence. This record belongs to a study of shared clonotypes between healthy human individuals. The V and J ends lost 1 base and 2 bases respectively, with 19 bases between them. Germline V gene data show CDR1 as SGHAT and CDR2 as FQDESV (reference sequence). The CDR3 runs to 18 residues. Sequenced by immunoSEQ multiplex PCR; TCRdb stores in-frame clones only, minus some. This table holds around 120,000 clones, about 67% found once. The sequenced material came from memory CD8+ T cells sorted from blood. Subset: CD45RO+ cells pooled with CCR7-negative TemRA cells. The rearrangement joins TRBV11-1 to TRBJ2-3, with a possible D match to TRBD1 (7 bases). The origin of this receptor is a woman between 25 and 40 years old in good health. The CDR3: CASSLGDSTGPHTDTQYF. The CDR3 DNA follows: TGTGCCAGCAGCTTAGGGGACTCGACAGGGCCGCACACAGATACGCAGTATTTT.